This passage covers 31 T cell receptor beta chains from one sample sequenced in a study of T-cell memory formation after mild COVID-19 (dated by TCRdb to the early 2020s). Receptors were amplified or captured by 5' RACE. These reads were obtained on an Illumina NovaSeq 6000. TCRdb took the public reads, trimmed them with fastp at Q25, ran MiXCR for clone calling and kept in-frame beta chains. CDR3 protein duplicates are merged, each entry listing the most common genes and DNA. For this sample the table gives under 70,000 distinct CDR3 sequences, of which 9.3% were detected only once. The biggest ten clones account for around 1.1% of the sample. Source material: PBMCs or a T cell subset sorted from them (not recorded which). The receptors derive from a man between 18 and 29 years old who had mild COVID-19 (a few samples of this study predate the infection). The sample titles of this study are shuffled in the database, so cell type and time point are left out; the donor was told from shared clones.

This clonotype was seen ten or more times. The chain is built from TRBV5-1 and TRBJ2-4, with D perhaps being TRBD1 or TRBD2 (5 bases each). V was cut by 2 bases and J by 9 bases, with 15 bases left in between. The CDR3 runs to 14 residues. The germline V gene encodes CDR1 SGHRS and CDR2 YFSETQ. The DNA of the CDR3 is TGCGCCAGCAGCTTAGGGGACCGCCGTGGCATTCAGTACTTC. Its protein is CASSLGDRRGIQYF. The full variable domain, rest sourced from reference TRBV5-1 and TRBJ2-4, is KAGVTQTPRYLIKTRGQQVTLSCSPISGHRSVSWYQQTPGQGLQFLFEYFSETQRNKGNFPGRFSGRQFSNSRSEMNVSTLELGDSALYLCASSLGDRRGIQYFGAGTRLSVL.

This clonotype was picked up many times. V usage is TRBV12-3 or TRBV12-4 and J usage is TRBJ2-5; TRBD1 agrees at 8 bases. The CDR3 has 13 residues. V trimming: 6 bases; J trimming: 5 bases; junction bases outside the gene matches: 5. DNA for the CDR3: TGTGCCAGCAGGACAGGGGTCCAGGAGACCCAGTACTTC. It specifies CASRTGVQETQYF.

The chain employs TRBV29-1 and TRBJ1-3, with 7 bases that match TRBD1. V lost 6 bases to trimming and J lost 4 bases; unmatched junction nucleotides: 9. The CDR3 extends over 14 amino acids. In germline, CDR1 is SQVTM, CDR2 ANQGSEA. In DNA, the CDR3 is TGCAGCGTCCCGGGACAGCTCGCAGGAAACACCATATATTTT. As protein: CSVPGQLAGNTIYF.

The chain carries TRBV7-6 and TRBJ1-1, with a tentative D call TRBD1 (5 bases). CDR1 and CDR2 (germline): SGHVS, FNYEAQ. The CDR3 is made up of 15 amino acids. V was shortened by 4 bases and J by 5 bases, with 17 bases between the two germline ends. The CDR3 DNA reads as TGTGCCAGCAGCTCCTGGGGGGGGGATTCGACTGAAGCTTTCTTT. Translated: CASSSWGGDSTEAFF.

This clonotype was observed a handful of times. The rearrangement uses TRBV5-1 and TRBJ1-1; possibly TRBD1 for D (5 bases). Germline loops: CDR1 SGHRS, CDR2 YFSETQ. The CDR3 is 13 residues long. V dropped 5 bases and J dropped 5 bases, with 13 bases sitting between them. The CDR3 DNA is TGCGCCAGCAGATCTGGGGCTCGGACTGAAGCTTTCTTT. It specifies CASRSGARTEAFF.

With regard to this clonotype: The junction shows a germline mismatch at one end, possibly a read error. DNA of the CDR3: TGTGCCAGTAGCTTAAGACCGGCAACTAATGAAAAACTGTTTTTT. Its protein is CASSLRPATNEKLFF. The J gene is TRBJ1-4, the V gene TRBV7-6; D is uncertain. The CDR3 contains 15 residues. The germline CDR1 and CDR2 sequences are SGHVS and FNYEAQ. Based on the CDR3 plus reference TRBV7-6 and TRBJ1-4, the full variable domain is GAGVSQSPRYKVTKRGQDVALRCDPISGHVSLYWYRQALGQGPEFLTYFNYEAQQDKSGLPNDRFSAERPEGSISTLTIQRTEQRDSAMYRCASSLRPATNEKLFFGSGTQLSVL.

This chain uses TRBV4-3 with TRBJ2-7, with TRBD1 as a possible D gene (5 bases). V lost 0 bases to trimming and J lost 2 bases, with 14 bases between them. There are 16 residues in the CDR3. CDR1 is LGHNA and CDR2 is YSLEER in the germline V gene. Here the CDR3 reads CASSQEVPGPAYEQYF. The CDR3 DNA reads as TGCGCCAGCAGCCAAGAGGTACCAGGGCCGGCCTACGAGCAGTACTTC.

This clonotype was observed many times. The CDR3 DNA follows: TGTGCCACCAGCAGCCGGGACAGGGGGACCGGGGAGCTGTTTTTT. Its translation: CATSSRDRGTGELFF. The V call is TRBV15, the J call TRBJ2-2, with TRBD1 matching over 11 bases. The CDR3 has 15 amino acids. Germline trimming cut 3 bases from V and 5 bases from J; bases unmatched to any gene: 2. CDR1 and CDR2 from the germline V gene are LNHNV and YYDKDF (reference sequence).

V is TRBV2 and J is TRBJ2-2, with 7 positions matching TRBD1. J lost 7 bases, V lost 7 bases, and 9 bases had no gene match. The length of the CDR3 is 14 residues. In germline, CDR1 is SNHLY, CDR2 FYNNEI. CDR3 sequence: CASNWEQGLGELFF. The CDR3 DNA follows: TGTGCCAGCAATTGGGAACAGGGGCTCGGGGAGCTGTTTTTT.

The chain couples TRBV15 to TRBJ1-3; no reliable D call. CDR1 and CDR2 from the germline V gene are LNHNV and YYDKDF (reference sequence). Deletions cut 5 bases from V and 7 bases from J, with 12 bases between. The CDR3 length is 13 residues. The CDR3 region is CATSSDIRNTIYF. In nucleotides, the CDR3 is TGTGCCACCAGCTCCGACATAAGGAACACCATATATTTT. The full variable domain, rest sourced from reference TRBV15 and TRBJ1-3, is DAMVIQNPRYQVTQFGKPVTLSCSQTLNHNVMYWYQQKSSQAPKLLFHYYDKDFNNEADTPDNFQSRRPNTSFCFLDIRSPGLGDTAMYLCATSSDIRNTIYFGEGSWLTVV.

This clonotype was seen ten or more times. The CDR3 DNA reads as TGTGCCAGCAGCTCACAAGGTCCTAATTCACCCCTCCACTTT. Translating gives CASSSQGPNSPLHF. V and J are TRBV7-2 and TRBJ1-6; D unclear. Germline V CDR1 and CDR2: SGHTA, FQGNSA. There are 14 residues in the CDR3. The V and J ends lost 4 bases and 6 bases respectively, with 10 bases between them. Looking up the rest from reference TRBV7-2 and TRBJ1-6 gives the full variable domain: GAGVSQSPSNKVTEKGKDVELRCDPISGHTALYWYRQSLGQGLEFLIYFQGNSAPDKSGLPSDRFSAERTGGSVSTLTIQRTQQEDSAVYLCASSSQGPNSPLHFGNGTRLTVT.

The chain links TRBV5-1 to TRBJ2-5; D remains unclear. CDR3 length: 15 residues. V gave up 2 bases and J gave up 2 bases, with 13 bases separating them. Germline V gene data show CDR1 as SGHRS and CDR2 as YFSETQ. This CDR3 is CASSFNDGSQETQYF. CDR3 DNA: TGCGCCAGCAGCTTCAATGATGGGTCACAAGAGACCCAGTACTTC.

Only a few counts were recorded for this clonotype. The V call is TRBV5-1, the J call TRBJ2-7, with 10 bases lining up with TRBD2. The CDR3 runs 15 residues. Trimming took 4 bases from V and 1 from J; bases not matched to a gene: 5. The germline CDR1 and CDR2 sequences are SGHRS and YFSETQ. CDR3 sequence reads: CASSRSSGGSYEQYV. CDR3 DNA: TGCGCCAGCAGCAGGAGTAGCGGGGGGTCCTACGAGCAGTACGTC.

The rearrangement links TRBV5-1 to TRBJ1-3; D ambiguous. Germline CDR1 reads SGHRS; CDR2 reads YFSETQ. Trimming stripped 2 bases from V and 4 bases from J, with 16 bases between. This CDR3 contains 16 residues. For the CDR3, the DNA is TGCGCCAGCAGCTTTAGCCAGGACTCGTCCGGAAACACCATATATTTT. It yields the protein CASSFSQDSSGNTIYF.

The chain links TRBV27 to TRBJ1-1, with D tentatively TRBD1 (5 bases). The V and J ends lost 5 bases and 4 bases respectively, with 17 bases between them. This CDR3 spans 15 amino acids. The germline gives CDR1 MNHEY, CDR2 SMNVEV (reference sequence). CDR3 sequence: CASSPSRGGSTEAFF. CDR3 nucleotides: TGTGCCAGCAGTCCCAGTCGGGGCGGGAGCACTGAAGCTTTCTTT.

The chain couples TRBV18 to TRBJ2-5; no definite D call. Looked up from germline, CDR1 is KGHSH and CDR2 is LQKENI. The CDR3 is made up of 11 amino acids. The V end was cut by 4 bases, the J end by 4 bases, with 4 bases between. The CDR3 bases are TGTGCCAGCTCACAGGGAGAGACCCAGTACTTC. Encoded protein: CASSQGETQYF.

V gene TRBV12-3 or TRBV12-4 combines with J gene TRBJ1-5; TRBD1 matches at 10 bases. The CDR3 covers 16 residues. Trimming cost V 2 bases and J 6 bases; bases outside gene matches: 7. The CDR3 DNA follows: TGTGCCAGCAGTTTAACGACAGGGGGCCGGGGTCAGCCCCAGCATTTT. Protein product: CASSLTTGGRGQPQHF.

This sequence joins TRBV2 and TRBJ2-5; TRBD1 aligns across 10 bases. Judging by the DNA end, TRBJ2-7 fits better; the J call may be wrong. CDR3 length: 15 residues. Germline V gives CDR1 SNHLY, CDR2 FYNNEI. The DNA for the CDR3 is TGTGCCAGCAGTTCGGGACAGGGGTTCTCCTACGAGCAGTACTTC. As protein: CASSSGQGFSYEQYF.

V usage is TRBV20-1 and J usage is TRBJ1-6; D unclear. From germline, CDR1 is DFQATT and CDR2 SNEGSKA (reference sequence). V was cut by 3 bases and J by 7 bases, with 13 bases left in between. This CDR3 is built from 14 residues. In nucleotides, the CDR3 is TGCAGTGCTAGTTTCGGCCAGGAAAATTCACCCCTCCACTTT. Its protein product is CSASFGQENSPLHF.

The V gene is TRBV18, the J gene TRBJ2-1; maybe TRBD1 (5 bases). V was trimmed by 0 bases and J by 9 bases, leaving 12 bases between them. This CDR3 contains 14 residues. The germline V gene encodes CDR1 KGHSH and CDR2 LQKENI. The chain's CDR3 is CASSPPEGQGEQFF. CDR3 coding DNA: TGTGCCAGCTCACCACCGGAAGGGCAGGGTGAGCAGTTCTTC.

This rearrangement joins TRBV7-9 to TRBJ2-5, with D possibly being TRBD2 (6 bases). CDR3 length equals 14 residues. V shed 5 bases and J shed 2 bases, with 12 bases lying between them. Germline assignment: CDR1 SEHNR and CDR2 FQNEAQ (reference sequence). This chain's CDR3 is CASSPRDLQETQYF. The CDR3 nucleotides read TGTGCCAGCAGCCCGAGGGACTTACAAGAGACCCAGTACTTC.

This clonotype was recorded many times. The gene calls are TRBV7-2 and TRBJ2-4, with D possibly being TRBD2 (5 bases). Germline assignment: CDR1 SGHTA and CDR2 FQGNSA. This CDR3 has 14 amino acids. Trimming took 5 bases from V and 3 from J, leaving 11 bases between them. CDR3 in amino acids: CASSTSSGKNIQYF. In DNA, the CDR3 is TGTGCCAGCAGCACTAGTTCCGGCAAAAACATTCAGTACTTC.

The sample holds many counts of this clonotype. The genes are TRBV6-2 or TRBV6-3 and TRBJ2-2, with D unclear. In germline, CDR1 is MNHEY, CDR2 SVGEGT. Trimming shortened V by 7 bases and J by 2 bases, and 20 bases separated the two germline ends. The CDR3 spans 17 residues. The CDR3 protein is CASKDPPRRINTGELFF. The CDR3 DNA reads TGTGCCAGCAAGGACCCCCCGCGGCGAATCAACACCGGGGAGCTGTTTTTT.

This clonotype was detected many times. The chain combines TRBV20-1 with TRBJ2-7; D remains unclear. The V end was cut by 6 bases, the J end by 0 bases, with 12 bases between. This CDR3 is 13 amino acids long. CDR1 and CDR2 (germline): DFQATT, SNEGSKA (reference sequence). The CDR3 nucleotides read TGCAGTGCCCCGTCCCTTGGCTCCTACGAGCAGTACTTC. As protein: CSAPSLGSYEQYF.

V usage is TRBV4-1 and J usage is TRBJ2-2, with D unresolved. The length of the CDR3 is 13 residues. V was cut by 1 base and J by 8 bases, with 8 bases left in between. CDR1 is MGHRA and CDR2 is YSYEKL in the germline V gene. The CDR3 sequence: CASSQVPEGELFF. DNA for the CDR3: TGCGCCAGCAGCCAAGTTCCGGAGGGGGAGCTGTTTTTT.

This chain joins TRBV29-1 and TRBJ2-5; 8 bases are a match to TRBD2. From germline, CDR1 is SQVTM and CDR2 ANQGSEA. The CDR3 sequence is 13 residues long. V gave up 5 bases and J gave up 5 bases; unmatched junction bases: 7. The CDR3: CSVHTSGGETQYF. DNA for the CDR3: TGCAGCGTTCATACTAGCGGAGGGGAGACCCAGTACTTC.

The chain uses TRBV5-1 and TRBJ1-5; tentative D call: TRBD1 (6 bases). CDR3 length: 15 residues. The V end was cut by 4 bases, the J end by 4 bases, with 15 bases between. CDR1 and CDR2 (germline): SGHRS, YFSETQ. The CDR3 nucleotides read TGCGCCAGCAGCCCCGCCCCGGGGGCAAATCAGCCCCAGCATTTT. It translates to CASSPAPGANQPQHF.

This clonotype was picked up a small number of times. CDR3 protein: CASSLMGSWTDTQYF. The DNA for the CDR3 is TGTGCCAGCAGTTTAATGGGTTCGTGGACAGATACGCAGTATTTT. V is TRBV27 and J is TRBJ2-3; D not resolved. V dropped 2 bases and J dropped 3 bases, with 12 bases sitting between them. From germline, CDR1 is MNHEY and CDR2 SMNVEV (reference sequence). The CDR3 has 15 amino acids.

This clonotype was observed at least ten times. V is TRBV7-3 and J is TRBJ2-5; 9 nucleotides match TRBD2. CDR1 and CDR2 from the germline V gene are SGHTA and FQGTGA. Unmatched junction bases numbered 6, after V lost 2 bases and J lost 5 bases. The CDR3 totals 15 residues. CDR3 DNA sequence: TGTGCCAGCAGCTTAGGCGGGGGGGCCGGTGAGACCCAGTACTTC. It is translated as CASSLGGGAGETQYF.

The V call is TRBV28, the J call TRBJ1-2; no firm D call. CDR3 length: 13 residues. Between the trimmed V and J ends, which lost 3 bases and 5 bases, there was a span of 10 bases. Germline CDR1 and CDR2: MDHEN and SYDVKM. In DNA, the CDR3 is TGTGCCAGCAGTTTCCCCAACGCGTATGGCTACACCTTC. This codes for CASSFPNAYGYTF.

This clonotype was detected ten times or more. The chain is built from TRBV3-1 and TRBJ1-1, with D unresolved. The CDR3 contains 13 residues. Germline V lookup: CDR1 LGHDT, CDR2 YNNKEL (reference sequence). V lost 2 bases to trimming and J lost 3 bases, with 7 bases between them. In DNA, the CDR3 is TGTGCCAGCAGCCAAAACGACTACACTGAAGCTTTCTTT. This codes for CASSQNDYTEAFF.